This note documents a single T cell receptor (beta chain) sequence. This CDR3 is 14 amino acids long. Naive CD8 cells lacked CD45RO and underwent positive selection for CCR7, leaving out terminally differentiated effector memory CD45RA+ cells. The data were obtained in a study of shared clonotypes between healthy human individuals. Clones were sequenced by immunoSEQ multiplex PCR, and TCRdb holds only the in-frame ones, with some missing. This sample has about 1,900,000 clones, with 85% to 95% found just once. The receptor was isolated from a man aged 18-30 years in good health. The chain couples TRBV21-1 to TRBJ2-5; no check of the table's D call, TRBD2, against the DNA was made. TRBV21-1 is reported as a pseudogene. Sequences were obtained from naive CD8+ T cells sorted from blood. DNA of the CDR3: TGTGCCAGCAGCAAGACTAGTTCACAAGAGACCCAGTACTTC. It yields the protein CASSKTSSQETQYF.